Sequencing of this T cell receptor beta chain was carried out in a study of T cell repertoires in cytomegalovirus infection. Study at large: Matching HLA type and CMV infection were both indicated by public TCR beta signatures.

Germline V CDR1 and CDR2: MNHEY, SVGAGI. V shed 1 base and J shed 0 bases, with 7 bases lying between them. This CDR3 comprises 15 residues. Via MiXCR, TCRdb re-called the reads, giving one row per CDR3 protein. The sample yields approximately 700,000 distinct CDR3 sequences, 35% seen once. This clonotype appeared a few times. Its antigen is still unknown. Study results and limitations: Clonotypes of TCR beta that were HLA-C-restricted and CMV-specific dominated the ex vivo response. Carriers of CMV plus the relevant HLA were identified by cumulative public TCR beta family frequency.

Sequencing was performed on PBMCs. This clonotype originated in a human donor in good health (CMV status not recorded). Some clones in this sample may be carry-over from other donors' samples. This chain joins TRBV6-5 and TRBJ1-3; D is unresolved. CDR3 coding DNA: TGTGCCAGCAGTTACTTGGGGAGCTCTGGAAACACCATATATTTT. As protein: CASSYLGSSGNTIYF.